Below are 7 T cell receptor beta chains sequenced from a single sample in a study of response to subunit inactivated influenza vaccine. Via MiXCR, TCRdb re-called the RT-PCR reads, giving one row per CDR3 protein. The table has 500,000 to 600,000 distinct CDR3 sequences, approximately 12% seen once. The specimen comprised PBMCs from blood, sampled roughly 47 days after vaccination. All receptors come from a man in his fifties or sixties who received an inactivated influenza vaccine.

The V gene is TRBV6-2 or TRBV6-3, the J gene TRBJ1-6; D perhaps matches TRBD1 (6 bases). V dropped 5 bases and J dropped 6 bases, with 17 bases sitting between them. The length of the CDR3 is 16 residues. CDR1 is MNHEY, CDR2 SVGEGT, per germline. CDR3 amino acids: CASSLRTESRNSPLHF. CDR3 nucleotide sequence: TGTGCCAGCAGTCTACGGACAGAGTCGCGTAATTCACCCCTCCACTTT.

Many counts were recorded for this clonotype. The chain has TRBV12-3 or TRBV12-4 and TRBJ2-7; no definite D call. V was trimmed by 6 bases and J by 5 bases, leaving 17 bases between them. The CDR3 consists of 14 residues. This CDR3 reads CASSLRTAMNEQYF. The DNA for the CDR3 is TGTGCCAGCAGCTTGCGGACGGCTATGAACGAGCAGTACTTC.

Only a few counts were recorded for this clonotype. The CDR3 sequence: CASSLGLGSGTDTQYF. DNA for the CDR3: TGCGCCAGCAGCTTGGGATTGGGGTCGGGTACAGATACGCAGTATTTT. This chain connects TRBV5-1 to TRBJ2-3; D not certain. From germline, CDR1 is SGHRS and CDR2 YFSETQ. There are 16 residues in the CDR3. The V end lost 0 bases, the J end lost 3 bases, and 14 bases lay between the germline ends.

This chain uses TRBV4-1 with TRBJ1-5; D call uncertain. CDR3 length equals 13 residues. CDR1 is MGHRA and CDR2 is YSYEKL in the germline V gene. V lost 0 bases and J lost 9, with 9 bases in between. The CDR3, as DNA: TGCGCCAGCAGCCAAGATGGAGGGCTGCCCCAGCATTTT. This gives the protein CASSQDGGLPQHF.

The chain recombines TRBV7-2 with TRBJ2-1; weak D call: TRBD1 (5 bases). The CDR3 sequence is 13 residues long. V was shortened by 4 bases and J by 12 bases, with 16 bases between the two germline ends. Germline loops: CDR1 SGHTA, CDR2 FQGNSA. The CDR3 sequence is CASSSVTGLGQFF. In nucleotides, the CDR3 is TGTGCCAGCAGCTCAGTAACAGGTCTTGGGCAGTTCTTC. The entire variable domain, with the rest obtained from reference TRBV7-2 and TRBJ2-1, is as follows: GAGVSQSPSNKVTEKGKDVELRCDPISGHTALYWYRQSLGQGLEFLIYFQGNSAPDKSGLPSDRFSAERTGGSVSTLTIQRTQQEDSAVYLCASSSVTGLGQFFGPGTRLTVL.

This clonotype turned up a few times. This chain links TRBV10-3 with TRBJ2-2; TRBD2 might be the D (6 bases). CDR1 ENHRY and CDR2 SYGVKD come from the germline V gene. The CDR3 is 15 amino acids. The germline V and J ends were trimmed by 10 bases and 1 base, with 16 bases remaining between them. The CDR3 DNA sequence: TGTGCCACCAGAGGGACTGCCGTGAACACCGGGGAGCTGTTTTTT. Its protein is CATRGTAVNTGELFF.

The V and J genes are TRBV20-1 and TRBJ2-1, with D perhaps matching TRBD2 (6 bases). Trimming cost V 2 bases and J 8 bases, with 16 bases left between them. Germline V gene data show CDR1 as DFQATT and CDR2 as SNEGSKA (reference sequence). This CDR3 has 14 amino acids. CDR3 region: CSARKRAGWDEQFF. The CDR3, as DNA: TGCAGTGCTAGAAAAAGGGCGGGATGGGATGAGCAGTTCTTC.